The entry below gives a single T cell receptor beta chain sequence along with its context. This sample is part of a study of control samples from healthy donors and cancer patients. The repertoire was sequenced with immunoSEQ multiplex PCR; TCRdb's copy has only in-frame clones and lacks some. The sample shows roughly 160,000 clones, roughly 95% of them seen only once. The V end was cut by 2 bases, the J end by 2 bases, with 10 bases between. Germline lookup yields CDR1 MNHEY and CDR2 SVGAGI. The CDR3 contains 14 residues. The TCR was taken from a woman in her thirties in good health. The genes are TRBV6-5 and TRBJ2-7, with a weak D call TRBD1 (6 bases). The sequenced sample was blood. The CDR3 is CASSYGTTPYEQYF. CDR3 DNA: TGTGCCAGCAGTTACGGGACAACTCCCTACGAGCAGTACTTC.